Following are 17 T cell receptor beta chains from one sample sequenced in a study of blood T cell repertoires in COVID-19. Repertoires were generated with immunoSEQ multiplex PCR, while TCRdb's copy carries only in-frame clones and drops some. The sample lists more than 250,000 clones, roughly 86% occurring once. The material sequenced was PBMCs or T cells enriched from blood (not recorded which). The receptors stem from a woman aged 25 to 39 who had recovered from COVID-19.

The chain joins TRBV4-1 to TRBJ1-2; 10 bases line up with TRBD1. V lost 3 bases and J lost 2; bases outside the gene matches: 3. This CDR3 is built from 15 residues. Looked up from germline, CDR1 is MGHRA and CDR2 is YSYEKL. This CDR3 is CASSQQTGGNYGYTF. CDR3 bases: TGCGCCAGCAGCCAGCAGACAGGGGGCAACTATGGCTACACCTTC.

V and J are TRBV28 and TRBJ1-2; 9 nucleotides agree with TRBD1. This CDR3 comprises 13 residues. Trimming cost V 6 bases and J 7 bases; bases outside gene matches: 6. Germline lookup yields CDR1 MDHEN and CDR2 SYDVKM. The CDR3 here is CASRIQGAVGYTF. CDR3 nucleotide sequence: TGTGCCAGCAGAATACAGGGGGCTGTTGGCTACACCTTC.

The rearrangement uses TRBV30 and TRBJ2-3; TRBD1 is a possible D gene (5 bases). V was clipped by 2 bases and J by 3 bases, with 9 bases between them. The germline V gene has CDR1 GTSNPN and CDR2 SVGIG (reference sequence). CDR3 length equals 13 residues. The CDR3 here is CAWSFQGTDTQYF. CDR3 DNA: TGTGCCTGGAGTTTCCAGGGAACAGATACGCAGTATTTT.

The chain carries TRBV18 and TRBJ2-1, with D tentatively TRBD1 (6 bases). Trimming pared 6 bases from V and 2 bases from J, leaving 11 bases between. The CDR3 is 14 amino acids. Germline CDR1 and CDR2: KGHSH and LQKENI. The CDR3 sequence is CASSSGGAYNEQFF. CDR3 bases: TGTGCCAGCTCGAGTGGGGGCGCCTACAATGAGCAGTTCTTC.

This clone was counted once. This sequence joins TRBV5-1 and TRBJ1-1, with 7 bases fitting TRBD1. The CDR3 has 15 amino acids. Germline CDR1 is SGHRS and CDR2 is YFSETQ. J was trimmed by 1 base and V by 0 bases; bases with no gene match: 3. This CDR3 is CASSLGHRGNTEAFF. DNA of the CDR3: TGCGCCAGCAGCTTGGGGCACAGGGGGAACACTGAAGCTTTCTTT.

This rearrangement joins TRBV27 to TRBJ1-2; 7 nucleotides align to TRBD1. Germline V gives CDR1 MNHEY, CDR2 SMNVEV (reference sequence). V shed 5 bases and J 5 bases; nucleotides not matched to a gene: 11. CDR3 length: 15 amino acids. The CDR3 loop is CASSAQTGVGYGYTF. In nucleotides, the CDR3 is TGTGCCAGCAGTGCGCAAACAGGGGTTGGGTATGGCTACACCTTC.

The chain is built from TRBV3-1 (or the pseudogene TRBV3-2) and TRBJ1-2; a possible D gene is TRBD1 (5 bases). This CDR3 has 15 amino acids. Per the germline V gene, CDR1 is LGHDT and CDR2 is YNNKEL (reference sequence). The V end lost 4 bases, the J end lost 2 bases, and 14 bases lay between the germline ends. CDR3 amino acids: CASSPPGGGNYGYTF. In DNA, the CDR3 is TGTGCCAGCAGCCCCCCCGGGGGTGGGAACTATGGCTACACCTTC.

The rearrangement links TRBV13 to TRBJ1-2; 10 bases are shared with TRBD1. CDR3 length: 15 residues. From germline, CDR1 is PRHDT and CDR2 FYEKMQ (reference sequence). The V and J ends lost 3 bases and 4 bases, in that order; junction bases with no gene match: 5. The CDR3 DNA is TGTGCCAGCAGCTTGGACAGGGGGTTAGGCTATGGCTACACCTTC. Its translation is CASSLDRGLGYGYTF.

The chain combines TRBV27 with TRBJ1-2; the D gene is possibly TRBD1 (6 bases). Trimming shortened V by 2 bases and J by 4 bases, and 8 bases separated the two germline ends. CDR3 length equals 13 residues. Per germline, CDR1 MNHEY and CDR2 SMNVEV (reference sequence). CDR3 sequence (DNA): TGTGCCAGCAGTTTAACAGGGCCCTATGGCTACACCTTC. Protein product: CASSLTGPYGYTF.

The V and J genes are TRBV6-5 and TRBJ1-3, with 11 bases that match TRBD1. This CDR3 is 15 amino acids long. V shed 4 bases and J 3 bases; nucleotides not matched to a gene: 2. Looked up from germline, CDR1 is MNHEY and CDR2 is SVGAGI. The CDR3 nucleotides read TGTGCCAGCAGTTCGGGACAGGGGGATGGAAACACCATATATTTT. It is translated as CASSSGQGDGNTIYF.

The chain employs TRBV4-3 and TRBJ1-1; TRBD1 matches 7 bases. V dropped 2 bases and J dropped 3; count of bases not matched to a gene: 6. The CDR3 extends over 15 amino acids. From germline, CDR1 is LGHNA and CDR2 YSLEER. CDR3 loop: CASSQQTQGDTEAFF. Written as DNA, the CDR3 is TGCGCCAGCAGCCAACAGACTCAGGGGGACACTGAAGCTTTCTTT.

This rearrangement joins TRBV28 to TRBJ2-7, with 7 bases aligning to TRBD1. CDR1 and CDR2 (germline): MDHEN, SYDVKM. The CDR3 covers 14 residues. V shed 5 bases, J shed 3 bases, and the junction held 7 bases outside the gene matches. This CDR3 reads CASSPRGQNYEQYF. CDR3 nucleotide sequence: TGTGCCAGCAGTCCCAGGGGACAGAACTACGAGCAGTACTTC.

V usage is TRBV9 and J usage is TRBJ2-6; D might be TRBD2 (5 bases). V lost 3 bases and J lost 0, with 10 bases in between. This CDR3 is 16 amino acids long. Germline V gene sequence: CDR1 SGDLS, CDR2 YYNGEE. As DNA, the CDR3 is TGTGCCAGCAGCGCCGGACTGGTCTCTGGGGCCAACGTCCTGACTTTC. Amino acids: CASSAGLVSGANVLTF.

This clone appeared a single time. The chain employs TRBV2 and TRBJ2-7; D is possibly TRBD1 (7 bases). CDR1 is SNHLY, CDR2 FYNNEI, per germline. This CDR3 contains 15 residues. Trimming removed 3 bases from V and 5 bases from J, with 17 bases in between. The CDR3 DNA is TGTGCCAGCAGTGACTTCGGCAGGGGGGTCAACGAGCAGTACTTC. Amino acids: CASSDFGRGVNEQYF.

The rearrangement links TRBV20-1 to TRBJ1-6; no reliable D call. The CDR3 consists of 14 residues. Trimming stripped 3 bases from V and 9 bases from J, with 15 bases between. Germline V CDR1 and CDR2: DFQATT, SNEGSKA (reference sequence). The CDR3 spells CSASLPGDASPLHF. The CDR3 bases are TGCAGTGCTAGTCTCCCGGGAGATGCTTCACCCCTCCACTTT.

A few counts support this clone. This rearrangement joins TRBV9 to TRBJ1-4, with D possibly being TRBD1 (5 bases). In germline, CDR1 is SGDLS, CDR2 YYNGEE. Trimming pared 0 bases from V and 8 bases from J, leaving 14 bases between. The CDR3 length is 15 residues. CDR3 loop: CASSVAHSGAEKLFF. CDR3 nucleotides: TGTGCCAGCAGCGTAGCTCACAGTGGGGCGGAAAAACTGTTTTTT.

V usage is TRBV10-3 and J usage is TRBJ1-2; perhaps TRBD1 as D (6 bases). The CDR3 runs to 15 residues. The V gene's germline CDR1 is ENHRY and CDR2 SYGVKD. Trimming stripped 5 bases from V and 0 bases from J, with 13 bases between. Here the CDR3 DNA reads TGTGCCATCAGTAATGGACAGAACTCTAACTATGGCTACACCTTC. This codes for CAISNGQNSNYGYTF.